One sample yielded the 4 T cell receptor beta chains listed below, sequenced in a study of cytomegalovirus exposure and HLA in healthy donors. The PCR employed 60 Vbeta primers together with 13 Jbeta primers. This table comes from immunoSEQ multiplex PCR, and its TCRdb copy is limited to in-frame clones, with some not included. The profile shows 110,000 to 150,000 clones, over 75% of them singletons. Sequencing was done on a sample of PBMCs. The receptors originated from a female donor in good health and CMV-seronegative.

The chain uses TRBV10-1 and TRBJ1-1; D is unclear. This CDR3 has 12 residues. The V gene lost 4 bases and the J gene lost 7 bases, with 10 bases spanning the gap. Germline V gene lookup returns CDR1 WNHNN and CDR2 SYGVQD (reference sequence). CDR3: CASSVGGGEAFF. The CDR3 DNA reads TGCGCCAGCAGTGTCGGCGGAGGTGAAGCTTTCTTT.

The V call is TRBV7-2, the J call TRBJ1-2, with D uncertain. Germline V CDR1 and CDR2: SGHTA, FQGNSA. Trimming removed 6 bases at V and 1 base at J, with 9 bases between. The CDR3 spans 13 residues. CDR3 bases: TGTGCCAGCAGGGAGCCAGTTAACTATGGCTACACCTTC. Its protein is CASREPVNYGYTF.

This sequence joins TRBV5-6 and TRBJ2-7; D ambiguous. Germline CDR1 reads SGHDT; CDR2 reads YYEEEE. The CDR3 length is 12 residues. Trimming stripped 0 bases from V and 7 bases from J, with 8 bases between. The CDR3 nucleotides read TGTGCCAGCAGCTTGGATTACACGGAGCAGTACTTC. Translated, it gives CASSLDYTEQYF. Looking up the rest from reference TRBV5-6 and TRBJ2-7 gives the full variable domain: DAGVTQSPTHLIKTRGQQVTLRCSPKSGHDTVSWYQQALGQGPQFIFQYYEEEERQRGNFPDRFSGHQFPNYSSELNVNALLLGDSALYLCASSLDYTEQYFGPGTRLTVT.

The chain recombines TRBV2 with TRBJ2-3; the match to TRBD2 covers 8 bases. The V gene end was trimmed by 6 bases and the J gene end by 5 bases; junction bases not matched to a gene: 13. The germline CDR1 and CDR2 sequences are SNHLY and FYNNEI. The CDR3 extends over 16 amino acids. CDR3 sequence: CASSPKGGLDLDTQYF. As DNA, the CDR3 is TGTGCCAGCAGCCCCAAGGGGGGACTAGACTTAGATACGCAGTATTTT. The full variable domain, in which reference TRBV2 and TRBJ2-3 provide the parts outside the CDR3, is EPEVTQTPSHQVTQMGQEVILRCVPISNHLYFYWYRQILGQKVEFLVSFYNNEISEKSEIFDDQFSVERPDGSNFTLKIRSTKLEDSAMYFCASSPKGGLDLDTQYFGPGTRLTVL.